This TCR beta chain was sequenced for a study of regulatory T cells in long-lasting Graves disease. Looking at the study overall: Those Graves' patients who were newly diagnosed had been on antithyroid drugs under 3 months.

As to time point: newly diagnosed GD, antithyroid drugs for less than 3 months. The TCR library was made from RNA extracted from PBMCs. Trimming took 6 bases from V and 8 from J, leaving 14 bases between them. The CDR3 contains 14 residues. Germline lookup yields CDR1 SNHLY and CDR2 FYNNEI. For TCR beta, libraries came from iRepertoire HTBI primers and Arm-PCR of CDR3 regions. Original data processing: Analysis of the samples identified 50 to 65 TRBV and around 13 TRBJ segments. TCRdb reprocessed the multiplex PCR reads with MiXCR, giving one entry per CDR3 protein. TCRdb assigned the V and J calls; the authors' analysis was not used. Of fewer than 450,000 distinct CDR3 sequences listed, about 15% are singletons. These data were also reused for a study on T cells in Graves' hyperthyroidism and ophthalmopathy. Turning to that study: Clinical symptoms, serum thyroxine, TRAb, thyroid ultrasound and orbital computed tomography informed diagnoses. Carried out on the TCR CDR3, a first-round RT-PCR used the HTBI primer set.

The V and J genes are TRBV2 and TRBJ1-6; D remains unclear. The TCR comes from a woman aged 40 to 49 with Graves disease. The sample in question was peripheral blood mononuclear cells (PBMCs), obtained at new diagnosis, from a patient treated with antithyroid drugs. CDR3 DNA: TGTGCCAGCAGCCCTGGGCCCCTGGATTCACCCCTCCACTTT. Translation: CASSPGPLDSPLHF.